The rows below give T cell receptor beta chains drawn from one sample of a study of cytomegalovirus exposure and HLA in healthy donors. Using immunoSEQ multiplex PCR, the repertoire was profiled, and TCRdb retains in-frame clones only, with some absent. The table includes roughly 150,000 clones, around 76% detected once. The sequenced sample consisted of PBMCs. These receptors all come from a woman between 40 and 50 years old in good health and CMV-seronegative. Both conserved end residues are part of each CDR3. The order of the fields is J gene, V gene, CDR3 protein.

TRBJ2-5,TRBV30,CAWSAFQETQYF
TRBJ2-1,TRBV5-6,CASSFWTSGTYNEQFF
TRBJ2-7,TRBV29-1,CSVAVGNEQYF
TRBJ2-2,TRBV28,CATFSGMNTGELFF
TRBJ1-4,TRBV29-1,CSVRQVEKLFF
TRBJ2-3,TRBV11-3,CASSLEGRTDTQYF
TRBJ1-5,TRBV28,CASTYRPAGQSNQPQHF
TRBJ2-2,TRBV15,CATSRRTGNMNTGELFF
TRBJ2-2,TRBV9,CASSPGLAGMGELFF
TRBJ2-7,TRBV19,CASSFGGERFYEQYF
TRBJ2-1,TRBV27,CASRRTGISDEQFF
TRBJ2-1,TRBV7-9,CASSGTSLGNEQFF
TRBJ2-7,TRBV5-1,CASSLEGGFYEQYF
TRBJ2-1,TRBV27,CASSLTEANEQFF
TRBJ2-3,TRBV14,CASSPEAGGGTDTQYF
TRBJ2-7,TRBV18,CASSLASGAYEQYF
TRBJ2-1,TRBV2,CASRAGLAAYNEQFF
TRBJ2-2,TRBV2,CASSPAPSKGLGVNTGELFF
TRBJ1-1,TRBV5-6,CASSQQGGTEAFF
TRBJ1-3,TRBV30,CALGTDLGNTIYF
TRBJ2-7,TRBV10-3,CAIRPSGTEGYEQYF
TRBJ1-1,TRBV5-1,CASSLQGTYTEAFF
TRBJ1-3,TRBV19,CASSLGQRTSGNTIYF
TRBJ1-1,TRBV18,CASSPRIGTGGDSTEAFF
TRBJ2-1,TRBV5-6,CASSPSGNYNEQFF
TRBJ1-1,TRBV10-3,CAISGPGGTEAFF
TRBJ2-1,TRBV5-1,CASSLGDREVNEQFF
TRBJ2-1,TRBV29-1,CSVEDETSGKSYNEQFF
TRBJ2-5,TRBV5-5,CASSLGPGGRLAEETQYF
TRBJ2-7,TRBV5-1,CASSPSQIYEQYF
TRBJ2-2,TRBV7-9,CASSSRQNTGELFF
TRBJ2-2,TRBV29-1,CSVGLAGPNTGELFF
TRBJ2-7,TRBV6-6,CASRDRGQSYEQYF
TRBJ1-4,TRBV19,CASSWGGAQTNEKLFF
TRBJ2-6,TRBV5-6,CASKSTGTSGSGANVLTF
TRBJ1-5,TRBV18,CASSPSQLGIRNQPQHF
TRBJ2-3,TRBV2,CASSGQGRGTQYF
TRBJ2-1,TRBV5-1,CASSLAMLAGAYNEQFF
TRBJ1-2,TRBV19,CASSIGVAGNGYTF
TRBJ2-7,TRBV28,CASSLQTGRYEQYF
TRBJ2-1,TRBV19,CASSAQGNEQFF
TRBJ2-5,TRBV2,CASSVLAGQETQYF
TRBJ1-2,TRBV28,CASSLTVLGPTYTF
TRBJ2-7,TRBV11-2,CASSLALADINEQYF
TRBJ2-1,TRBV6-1,CASSARLAGDEQFF
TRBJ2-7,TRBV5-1,CASSPPEQPYEQYF
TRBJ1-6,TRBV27,CASSPTGDVSPLHF
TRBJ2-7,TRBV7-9,CASSRPRGGPSSYEQYF